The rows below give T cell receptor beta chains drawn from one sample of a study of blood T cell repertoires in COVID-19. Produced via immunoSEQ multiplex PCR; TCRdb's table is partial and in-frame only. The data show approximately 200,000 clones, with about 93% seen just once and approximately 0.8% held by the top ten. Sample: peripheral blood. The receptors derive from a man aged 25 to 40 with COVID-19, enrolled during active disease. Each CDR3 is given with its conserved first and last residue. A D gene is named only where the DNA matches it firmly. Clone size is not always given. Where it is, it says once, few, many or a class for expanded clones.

CDR3aa: CASSIRPGGLNTGELFF
CDR3nt: TGTGCCAGTAGTATCCGTCCAGGGGGATTGAACACCGGGGAGCTGTTTTTT
v_gene: TRBV19
j_gene: TRBJ2-2
abundance: -
d_gene: TRBD1

CDR3aa: CASSPQNSQETQYF
CDR3nt: TGTGCCAGCTCACCACAGAACAGCCAAGAGACCCAGTACTTC
v_gene: TRBV18
j_gene: TRBJ2-5
abundance: -
d_gene: -

CDR3aa: CASCDQGLPYEQYF
CDR3nt: TGTGCCAGCTGCGATCAGGGGTTACCCTACGAGCAGTACTTC
v_gene: TRBV7-9
j_gene: TRBJ2-7
abundance: -
d_gene: -

CDR3aa: CASSLGGEENTEAFF
CDR3nt: TGCGCCAGCAGCTTGGGCGGGGAGGAGAACACTGAAGCTTTCTTT
v_gene: TRBV5-1
j_gene: TRBJ1-1
abundance: -
d_gene: -

CDR3aa: CATSRDSGTGARTYEQYF
CDR3nt: TGTGCCACCAGCAGAGATTCGGGGACAGGGGCGAGAACCTACGAGCAGTACTTC
v_gene: TRBV15
j_gene: TRBJ2-7
abundance: -
d_gene: TRBD1

CDR3aa: CASSSPEGGETQYF
CDR3nt: TGTGCCAGCAGTTCCCCGGAAGGGGGTGAGACCCAGTACTTC
v_gene: TRBV6-6
j_gene: TRBJ2-5
abundance: -
d_gene: -

CDR3aa: CASRGGNYGYTF
CDR3nt: TGTGCCAGTAGGGGAGGGAACTATGGCTACACCTTC
v_gene: TRBV2
j_gene: TRBJ1-2
abundance: -
d_gene: -

CDR3aa: CAWTVLNTEAFF
CDR3nt: TGTGCCTGGACGGTTTTGAACACTGAAGCTTTCTTT
v_gene: TRBV30
j_gene: TRBJ1-1
abundance: -
d_gene: -

CDR3aa: CASRTGGAHYGYTF
CDR3nt: TGTGCCAGCAGGACAGGGGGCGCCCACTATGGCTACACCTTC
v_gene: TRBV27
j_gene: TRBJ1-2
abundance: -
d_gene: TRBD1

CDR3aa: CASSRFGTATGNTIYF
CDR3nt: TGTGCCAGCAGCCGGTTTGGGACAGCGACTGGAAACACCATATATTTT
v_gene: TRBV27
j_gene: TRBJ1-3
abundance: -
d_gene: TRBD1

CDR3aa: CASSNRGSSYNEQFF
CDR3nt: TGTGCCAGCAGCAACCGGGGGAGCTCCTACAATGAGCAGTTCTTC
v_gene: TRBV7-9
j_gene: TRBJ2-1
abundance: -
d_gene: -

CDR3aa: CASGAHGRTKETQYF
CDR3nt: TGCGCCAGCGGGGCCCATGGACGGACTAAAGAGACCCAGTACTTC
v_gene: TRBV5-1
j_gene: TRBJ2-5
abundance: -
d_gene: -

CDR3aa: CASSHGQGAVGPQHF
CDR3nt: TGCGCCAGCAGCCATGGACAGGGGGCGGTCGGGCCCCAGCATTTT
v_gene: TRBV4-1
j_gene: TRBJ1-5
abundance: -
d_gene: TRBD1

CDR3aa: CASSLGRGGYTF
CDR3nt: TGCGCCAGCAGCTTGGGGAGGGGTGGCTACACCTTC
v_gene: TRBV5-1
j_gene: TRBJ1-2
abundance: -
d_gene: -

CDR3aa: CSVYTGMNTEAFF
CDR3nt: TGCAGCGTTTACACCGGGATGAACACTGAAGCTTTCTTT
v_gene: TRBV29-1
j_gene: TRBJ1-1
abundance: -
d_gene: -

CDR3aa: CASSTDSFSYEQYF
CDR3nt: TGTGCCAGCAGTACCGACAGCTTCTCCTACGAGCAGTACTTC
v_gene: TRBV2
j_gene: TRBJ2-7
abundance: -
d_gene: -

CDR3aa: CASIGIGEGGSEQFF
CDR3nt: TGTGCCAGTATAGGAATCGGGGAAGGGGGAAGTGAGCAGTTCTTC
v_gene: TRBV19
j_gene: TRBJ2-1
abundance: -
d_gene: -

CDR3aa: CASRRQGADEQFF
CDR3nt: TGTGCCAGCAGAAGACAGGGGGCGGATGAGCAGTTCTTC
v_gene: TRBV6-5
j_gene: TRBJ2-1
abundance: -
d_gene: TRBD1

CDR3aa: CASSPRGEAREKLFF
CDR3nt: TGTGCCAGCTCACCACGCGGGGAGGCCCGGGAAAAACTGTTTTTT
v_gene: TRBV18
j_gene: TRBJ1-4
abundance: -
d_gene: -

CDR3aa: CAWTPGGNQPQHF
CDR3nt: TGTGCCTGGACCCCCGGGGGCAATCAGCCCCAGCATTTT
v_gene: TRBV30
j_gene: TRBJ1-5
abundance: -
d_gene: -

CDR3aa: CASTETGLGGYTF
CDR3nt: TGTGCCAGCACCGAGACAGGGTTAGGGGGCTACACCTTC
v_gene: TRBV6-5
j_gene: TRBJ1-2
abundance: -
d_gene: TRBD1

CDR3aa: CASSFGTEDYGYTF
CDR3nt: TGTGCCAGCAGCTTCGGGACAGAAGACTATGGCTACACCTTC
v_gene: TRBV5-4
j_gene: TRBJ1-2
abundance: -
d_gene: TRBD1

CDR3aa: CASSLPTAQNTGELFF
CDR3nt: TGTGCCAGCAGCTTACCGACAGCCCAAAACACCGGGGAGCTGTTTTTT
v_gene: TRBV7-9
j_gene: TRBJ2-2
abundance: -
d_gene: -

CDR3aa: CASSEESRLYGYTF
CDR3nt: TGTGCCAGCAGTGAAGAGTCCAGACTCTATGGCTACACCTTC
v_gene: TRBV6-1
j_gene: TRBJ1-2
abundance: -
d_gene: -

CDR3aa: CASSLVSGRAYGYTF
CDR3nt: TGTGCCAGCAGCTTGGTGTCAGGGAGGGCCTATGGCTACACCTTC
v_gene: TRBV5-4
j_gene: TRBJ1-2
abundance: -
d_gene: -

CDR3aa: CAAGRVARGYGYTF
CDR3nt: TGTGCCGCCGGGCGGGTGGCTCGAGGGTATGGCTACACCTTC
v_gene: TRBV2
j_gene: TRBJ1-2
abundance: -
d_gene: -

CDR3aa: CASSLRGPSHYNEQFF
CDR3nt: TGTGCCAGCAGCTTAAGGGGGCCCTCCCACTACAATGAGCAGTTCTTC
v_gene: TRBV7-3
j_gene: TRBJ2-1
abundance: -
d_gene: -

CDR3aa: CASSQFAGGGMNEQFF
CDR3nt: TGTGCCAGCAGCCAATTTGCGGGGGGGGGTATGAATGAGCAGTTCTTC
v_gene: TRBV3-1/TRBV3-2
j_gene: TRBJ2-1
abundance: -
d_gene: TRBD2

CDR3aa: CASSLSVADRLANYGYTF
CDR3nt: TGCGCCAGCAGCCTAAGTGTAGCGGACAGGCTAGCTAACTATGGCTACACCTTC
v_gene: TRBV4-1
j_gene: TRBJ1-2
abundance: -
d_gene: TRBD1

CDR3aa: CASNAIGTGNQPQHF
CDR3nt: TGTGCCAGCAACGCCATCGGGACAGGGAATCAGCCCCAGCATTTT
v_gene: TRBV6-5
j_gene: TRBJ1-5
abundance: -
d_gene: TRBD1

CDR3aa: CASTSWQGWAEAFF
CDR3nt: TGTGCCAGCACCTCCTGGCAGGGCTGGGCTGAAGCTTTCTTT
v_gene: TRBV11-2
j_gene: TRBJ1-1
abundance: -
d_gene: -

CDR3aa: CASSRGGGTGVLTYEQYF
CDR3nt: TGTGCCAGCAGCCGAGGGGGGGGGACAGGCGTTCTCACCTACGAGCAGTACTTC
v_gene: TRBV11-3
j_gene: TRBJ2-7
abundance: -
d_gene: -

CDR3aa: CASSQEGVRNEQFF
CDR3nt: TGCGCCAGCAGCCAAGAAGGAGTTCGGAATGAGCAGTTCTTC
v_gene: TRBV4-1
j_gene: TRBJ2-1
abundance: -
d_gene: -

CDR3aa: CASSTDRAGGPLHF
CDR3nt: TGTGCCAGCAGTACCGACAGGGCTGGAGGACCCCTCCACTTT
v_gene: TRBV6-5
j_gene: TRBJ1-6
abundance: -
d_gene: TRBD1

CDR3aa: CASSAQGHTGELFF
CDR3nt: TGTGCCAGCAGCGCACAGGGGCACACCGGGGAGCTGTTTTTT
v_gene: TRBV7-9
j_gene: TRBJ2-2
abundance: -
d_gene: TRBD1

CDR3aa: CAWSGPQGMGGYGYTF
CDR3nt: TGTGCCTGGAGTGGACCACAGGGAATGGGTGGCTATGGCTACACCTTC
v_gene: TRBV30
j_gene: TRBJ1-2
abundance: -
d_gene: -

CDR3aa: CSVDSSGGNNEQFF
CDR3nt: TGCAGCGTTGATTCTAGCGGGGGGAACAATGAGCAGTTCTTC
v_gene: TRBV29-1
j_gene: TRBJ2-1
abundance: -
d_gene: TRBD2

CDR3aa: CASTLTDNPEVYF
CDR3nt: TGTGCCAGTACCCTAACGGACAATCCAGAGGTATATTTT
v_gene: TRBV19
j_gene: TRBJ1-3
abundance: -
d_gene: -

CDR3aa: CASSTATSGASTDTQYF
CDR3nt: TGTGCCAGCAGCACCGCGACTAGCGGGGCTAGCACAGATACGCAGTATTTT
v_gene: TRBV7-9
j_gene: TRBJ2-3
abundance: -
d_gene: TRBD2

CDR3aa: CSVGKAGGITDTQYF
CDR3nt: TGCAGCGTTGGAAAGGCGGGGGGGATTACAGATACGCAGTATTTT
v_gene: TRBV29-1
j_gene: TRBJ2-3
abundance: -
d_gene: TRBD2

CDR3aa: CATSDPTSGGAGEQFF
CDR3nt: TGTGCCACCAGTGACCCTACTAGCGGGGGGGCCGGTGAGCAGTTCTTC
v_gene: TRBV24-1
j_gene: TRBJ2-1
abundance: -
d_gene: TRBD2

CDR3aa: CASSQEDRGRDGYTF
CDR3nt: TGTGCCAGCAGCCAAGAGGACAGGGGGCGGGATGGCTACACCTTC
v_gene: TRBV4-2
j_gene: TRBJ1-2
abundance: once
d_gene: TRBD1

CDR3aa: CASSIISGNENEAFF
CDR3nt: TGTGCCAGCTCAATCATTTCCGGGAACGAAAATGAAGCTTTCTTT
v_gene: TRBV18
j_gene: TRBJ1-1
abundance: -
d_gene: -

CDR3aa: CASSQARTGLISGANVLTF
CDR3nt: TGTGCCAGCAGCCAAGCGAGGACAGGACTGATCTCTGGGGCCAACGTCCTGACTTTC
v_gene: TRBV14
j_gene: TRBJ2-6
abundance: -
d_gene: TRBD1

CDR3aa: CASSGLPGMVNEQFF
CDR3nt: TGTGCCAGCAGCGGTCTCCCGGGGATGGTGAATGAGCAGTTCTTC
v_gene: TRBV9
j_gene: TRBJ2-1
abundance: -
d_gene: -

CDR3aa: CSVEGTGSEDTQYF
CDR3nt: TGCAGCGTTGAAGGGACAGGGAGTGAAGATACGCAGTATTTT
v_gene: TRBV29-1
j_gene: TRBJ2-3
abundance: -
d_gene: TRBD1

CDR3aa: CASSSSSGGGYNEQFF
CDR3nt: TGTGCCAGCAGTTCCAGTAGCGGGGGGGGATACAATGAGCAGTTCTTC
v_gene: TRBV28
j_gene: TRBJ2-1
abundance: -
d_gene: TRBD2

CDR3aa: CASSPAAGYEQYF
CDR3nt: TGTGCCAGCAGTCCCGCAGCAGGATACGAGCAGTACTTC
v_gene: TRBV27
j_gene: TRBJ2-7
abundance: -
d_gene: -

CDR3aa: CASSRLAGLLSSYEQYF
CDR3nt: TGCGCCAGCAGCCGCCTTGCGGGACTTCTAAGCTCCTACGAGCAGTACTTC
v_gene: TRBV4-1
j_gene: TRBJ2-7
abundance: -
d_gene: -

CDR3aa: CASSLVLAGTYNEQFF
CDR3nt: TGCGCCAGCAGCTTGGTACTAGCGGGGACTTACAATGAGCAGTTCTTC
v_gene: TRBV5-1
j_gene: TRBJ2-1
abundance: -
d_gene: TRBD2

CDR3aa: CASSPRTGSPYEQYF
CDR3nt: TGTGCCAGCAGCCCGAGGACAGGGAGCCCCTACGAGCAGTACTTC
v_gene: TRBV3-1/TRBV3-2
j_gene: TRBJ2-7
abundance: -
d_gene: TRBD1

CDR3aa: CAWNRGTDFYEQYF
CDR3nt: TGTGCCTGGAACAGGGGGACGGATTTCTACGAGCAGTACTTC
v_gene: TRBV30
j_gene: TRBJ2-7
abundance: -
d_gene: TRBD1

CDR3aa: CASTLRTGSYEQYF
CDR3nt: TGTGCCAGCACCCTTAGGACAGGGAGTTACGAGCAGTACTTC
v_gene: TRBV28
j_gene: TRBJ2-7
abundance: -
d_gene: TRBD1